This T cell receptor (beta chain) derives from a study of T cell repertoires in cytomegalovirus infection. Study background: Public TCR beta signatures were indicative of both CMV infection and a matching HLA type.

Each CDR3 protein is one row after TCRdb ran MiXCR on the reads. The sample lists 830,000 or so distinct CDR3 sequences, less than 35% seen once, with 9.5% to 15% in the top ten. In regard to this clonotype: Its antigen is as yet unknown.

CDR1 and CDR2 from the germline V gene are MGHDK and SYGVNS. The CDR3 has 14 residues. V dropped 4 bases and J dropped 0 bases, with 9 bases sitting between them. V gene TRBV25-1 combines with J gene TRBJ2-5, with D possibly matching TRBD1 (6 bases). The sample consisted of cultured CD8+ T cells from PBMCs, taken from culture after CMV antigen stimulation. The sequence came from a human donor in good health (CMV status not recorded). Some clones in this sample may be carry-over from other donors' samples. The CDR3 is CASSGDTYQETQYF. The CDR3 DNA follows: TGTGCCAGCAGTGGGGACACGTACCAAGAGACCCAGTACTTC.